The source of this T cell receptor beta chain is a study of T cell changes during pregnancy in multiple sclerosis. The V and J ends lost 5 bases and 1 base respectively, with 14 bases between them. This CDR3 comprises 15 residues. Germline CDR1 and CDR2: SEHNR and FQNEAQ (reference sequence). The method was immunoSEQ multiplex PCR; TCRdb's version includes in-frame clones alone and lacks a portion of them. Of about 51,000 clones in the sample, around 93% were seen once. The chain uses TRBV7-9 and TRBJ2-5; a weak D match, TRBD1 (6 bases). The clonotype comes from a female donor with multiple sclerosis, enrolled in a pregnancy study. Sequenced here: peripheral blood, sampled in the second trimester of pregnancy. Here the CDR3 reads CASSPRDNLQETQYF. The DNA for the CDR3 is TGTGCCAGCAGCCCTCGGGACAACCTCCAAGAGACCCAGTACTTC.